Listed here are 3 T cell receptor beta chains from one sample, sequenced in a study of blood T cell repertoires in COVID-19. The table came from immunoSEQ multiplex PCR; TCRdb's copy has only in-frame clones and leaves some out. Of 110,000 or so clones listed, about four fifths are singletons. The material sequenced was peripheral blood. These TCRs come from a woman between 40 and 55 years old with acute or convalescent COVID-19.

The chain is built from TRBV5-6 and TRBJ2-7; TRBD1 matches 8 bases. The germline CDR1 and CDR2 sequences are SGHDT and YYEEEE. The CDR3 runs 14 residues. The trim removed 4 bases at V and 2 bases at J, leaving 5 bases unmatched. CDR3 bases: TGTGCCAGCAGCAGGAACAGGGGGGCCTACGAGCAGTACTTC. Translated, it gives CASSRNRGAYEQYF. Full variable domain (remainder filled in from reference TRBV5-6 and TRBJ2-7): DAGVTQSPTHLIKTRGQQVTLRCSPKSGHDTVSWYQQALGQGPQFIFQYYEEEERQRGNFPDRFSGHQFPNYSSELNVNALLLGDSALYLCASSRNRGAYEQYFGPGTRLTVT.

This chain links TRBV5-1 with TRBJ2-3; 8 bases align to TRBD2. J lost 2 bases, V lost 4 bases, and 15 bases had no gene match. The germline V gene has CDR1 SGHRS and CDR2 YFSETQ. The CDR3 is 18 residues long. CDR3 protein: CASSGGLGGLGITDTQYF. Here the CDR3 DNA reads TGCGCCAGCAGCGGCGGCTTAGGGGGACTAGGGATCACAGATACGCAGTATTTT.

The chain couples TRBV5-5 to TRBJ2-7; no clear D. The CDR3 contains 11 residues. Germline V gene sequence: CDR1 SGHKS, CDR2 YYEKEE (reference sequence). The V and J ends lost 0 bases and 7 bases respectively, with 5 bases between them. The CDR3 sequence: CASSLGEEQYF. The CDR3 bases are TGTGCCAGCAGCTTGGGCGAGGAGCAGTACTTC.